The 15 T cell receptor beta chains presented below share a single source sample, sequenced in a study of shared clonotypes between healthy human individuals. Generated by immunoSEQ multiplex PCR, the TCRdb table keeps only in-frame clones and is missing some. The data contain a few million clones, 85% to 95% of them seen just once; the ten biggest clones take up roughly 0.13%. The source material was naive CD4+ T cells sorted from blood. The sample's subset: CD45RA+ positively selected. The receptors stem from a man between 18 and 35 years old in good health.

The chain recombines TRBV19 with TRBJ1-1; 7 bases map to TRBD1. V trimming: 4 bases; J trimming: 4 bases; junction bases outside the gene matches: 6. This CDR3 region has 14 residues. The germline V gene has CDR1 LNHDA and CDR2 SQIVND (reference sequence). The CDR3 sequence is CASSSQGGSTEAFF. The CDR3 region has the DNA TGTGCCAGTAGTAGCCAGGGGGGGAGCACTGAAGCTTTCTTT. Full variable domain (remainder filled in from reference TRBV19 and TRBJ1-1): DGGITQSPKYLFRKEGQNVTLSCEQNLNHDAMYWYRQDPGQGLRLIYYSQIVNDFQKGDIAEGYSVSREKKESFPLTVTSAQKNPTAFYLCASSSQGGSTEAFFGQGTRLTVV.

The chain uses TRBV5-4 and TRBJ2-2; no reliable D call. Germline V CDR1 and CDR2: SGHNT, YYREEE (reference sequence). V dropped 2 bases and J dropped 2 bases, with 10 bases sitting between them. The CDR3 covers 15 residues. The CDR3: CASSLQWGNTGELFF. CDR3 DNA sequence: TGTGCCAGCAGCTTACAGTGGGGTAACACCGGGGAGCTGTTTTTT.

The chain combines TRBV5-4 with TRBJ2-3, with D hard to call. CDR3 length: 14 residues. V was pared by 3 bases and J by 2 bases, with 10 bases between. Germline CDR1 and CDR2: SGHNT and YYREEE (reference sequence). CDR3 sequence reads: CASSSVGLTDTQYF. DNA of the CDR3: TGTGCCAGCAGCTCAGTAGGGCTCACAGATACGCAGTATTTT.

V usage is TRBV2 and J usage is TRBJ2-3; D is perhaps TRBD2 (6 bases). V lost 8 bases to trimming and J lost 5 bases, with 14 bases between them. The germline V gene encodes CDR1 SNHLY and CDR2 FYNNEI. CDR3 size: 13 residues. The CDR3 is CASGGVWKDTQYF. As DNA, the CDR3 is TGTGCCAGCGGCGGGGTTTGGAAAGATACGCAGTATTTT.

The chain recombines TRBV5-5 with TRBJ1-3, with D unresolved. The V and J ends lost 0 bases and 0 bases respectively, with 7 bases between them. Germline CDR1 is SGHKS and CDR2 is YYEKEE (reference sequence). The CDR3 totals 15 residues. The CDR3 DNA sequence: TGTGCCAGCAGCTTGGGCTCAGTCTCTGGAAACACCATATATTTT. Protein product: CASSLGSVSGNTIYF.

V and J are TRBV5-1 and TRBJ2-3; D not certain. Germline values: CDR1 SGHRS, CDR2 YFSETQ. Trimming left V 6 bases short and J 4 bases short, with 9 bases between. CDR3 size: 12 residues. CDR3 sequence: CASKKGSDTQYF. As DNA, the CDR3 is TGCGCCAGCAAGAAGGGCTCAGATACGCAGTATTTT.

The chain recombines TRBV30 with TRBJ1-1, with D possibly being TRBD1 (6 bases). The V end was cut by 5 bases, the J end by 4 bases, with 14 bases between. The CDR3 consists of 13 residues. Germline assignment: CDR1 GTSNPN and CDR2 SVGIG (reference sequence). CDR3 coding DNA: TGTGCCTGGGACAGGCGGAGGGGCACTGAAGCTTTCTTT. It codes for CAWDRRRGTEAFF. The whole variable domain, filled in from reference TRBV30 and TRBJ1-1, reads SQTIHQWPATLVQPVGSPLSLECTVEGTSNPNLYWYRQAAGRGLQLLFYSVGIGQISSEVPQNLSASRPQDRQFILSSKKLLLSDSGFYLCAWDRRRGTEAFFGQGTRLTVV.

This chain connects TRBV7-8 to TRBJ1-3; 9 nucleotides align to TRBD1. CDR1 and CDR2 (germline): SGHVS, FQNEAQ. The trim removed 5 bases at V and 4 bases at J, leaving 6 bases unmatched. The CDR3 totals 15 residues. CDR3 in amino acids: CASSTTGGAGNTIYF. The CDR3 DNA sequence: TGTGCCAGCAGCACTACAGGGGGCGCCGGAAACACCATATATTTT. The variable domain in full, with the rest retrieved from reference TRBV7-8 and TRBJ1-3, is GAGVSQSPRYKVAKRGQDVALRCDPISGHVSLFWYQQALGQGPEFLTYFQNEAQLDKSGLPSDRFFAERPEGSVSTLKIQRTQQEDSAVYLCASSTTGGAGNTIYFGEGSWLTVV.

The chain combines TRBV27 with TRBJ2-4; 11 bases map to TRBD2. There are 14 residues in the CDR3. Unmatched junction bases numbered 2, after V lost 4 bases and J lost 6 bases. The germline CDR1 and CDR2 sequences are MNHEY and SMNVEV (reference sequence). This chain's CDR3 is CASSSGLAVNIQYF. The DNA for the CDR3 is TGTGCCAGCAGTTCGGGACTAGCGGTAAACATTCAGTACTTC.

The chain couples TRBV6-1 to TRBJ2-5; unclear D gene. Judging by the DNA end, TRBJ2-7 fits better; the J call may be wrong. Germline CDR1 MNHNS, CDR2 SASEGT. The CDR3 loop spans 10 amino acids. For the CDR3, the DNA is TGTGCCAGCAGTGAATACGAGCAGTACTTC. The encoded protein is CASSEYEQYF.

The genes are TRBV2 and TRBJ2-7, with 7 positions matching TRBD1. The CDR3 has 15 amino acids. Germline assignment: CDR1 SNHLY and CDR2 FYNNEI. V was clipped by 6 bases and J by 0 bases; unmatched bases: 8. CDR3 amino acids: CASRADRDPSYEQYF. For the CDR3, the DNA is TGTGCCAGCAGAGCTGACAGGGACCCCTCCTACGAGCAGTACTTC.

The rearrangement uses TRBV5-1 and TRBJ1-2; tentative D call: TRBD1 (6 bases). The germline V and J ends were trimmed by 0 bases and 6 bases, with 15 bases remaining between them. From germline, CDR1 is SGHRS and CDR2 YFSETQ. The CDR3 length is 15 residues. In nucleotides, the CDR3 is TGCGCCAGCAGCTTGGAGGCAGGGGAGATGGATGGCTACACCTTC. It yields the protein CASSLEAGEMDGYTF.

The V call is TRBV6-1, the J call TRBJ2-7; TRBD1 aligns across 8 bases. Trimming cost V 6 bases and J 0 bases; bases outside gene matches: 4. The CDR3 covers 14 residues. The germline CDR1 and CDR2 sequences are MNHNS and SASEGT. The CDR3 region has the DNA TGTGCCAGCAGCAAGGACAGGGCCTCCTACGAGCAGTACTTC. It translates to CASSKDRASYEQYF.

The rearrangement uses TRBV4-1 and TRBJ2-3, with D uncertain. The V gene's germline CDR1 is MGHRA and CDR2 YSYEKL. The CDR3 totals 12 residues. With 4 bases removed from V and 5 bases from J, the gap between germline ends came to 7 bases. CDR3 protein: CASSRLQDTQYF. In DNA form, the CDR3 reads TGCGCCAGCAGCCGCCTCCAAGATACGCAGTATTTT.

This sequence joins TRBV4-1 and TRBJ2-1; 11 bases match TRBD2. Germline values: CDR1 MGHRA, CDR2 YSYEKL. Losses at the gene ends were 4 bases for V and 7 bases for J; bases not matched to a gene: 18. The CDR3 has 19 residues. The CDR3: CASSRGTSGGAEGGNEQFF. The CDR3 DNA reads TGCGCCAGCAGCCGCGGAACTAGCGGGGGCGCCGAGGGCGGGAATGAGCAGTTCTTC.